This T cell receptor beta chain was sequenced during a study of blood T cell repertoires in COVID-19. Background on the study: The study counted Cohort 3 donors as recovered given two negative PCRs, clearance, or symptom resolution.

Germline V gene sequence: CDR1 MDHEN, CDR2 SYDVKM. The CDR3 has 14 amino acids. V lost 1 base, J lost 0 bases, and 4 bases lay in between. The age range of participants was 18 to 89 years, with residence in approximately 25 US areas. In assigning cohorts, the study relied on participant-reported clinical history. Only in-frame clones appear in the TCRdb table, and some are missing; sequencing was by immunoSEQ multiplex PCR. The repertoire holds about 170,000 clones, with 65% to 80% as singletons. Sequencing used PBMCs or T cells enriched from blood (not recorded which). The rearrangement joins TRBV28 to TRBJ2-1; D unclear. The TCR was taken from a woman in her 70s in a cohort exposed to, infected with or recovered from COVID-19 (not recorded which). DNA of the CDR3: TGTGCCAGCAGTTTATACGGCTCCTACAATGAGCAGTTCTTC. It yields the protein CASSLYGSYNEQFF. Full variable domain (rest looked up from reference TRBV28 and TRBJ2-1): DVKVTQSSRYLVKRTGEKVFLECVQDMDHENMFWYRQDPGLGLRLIYFSYDVKMKEKGDIPEGYSVSREKKERFSLILESASTNQTSMYLCASSLYGSYNEQFFGPGTRLTVL.